This T cell receptor beta chain was profiled in a study of identical twins. For this clonotype: The target antigen is unknown.

The CDR3 extends over 15 amino acids. Germline loops: CDR1 LGHNA, CDR2 YSLEER. V was shortened by 0 bases and J by 6 bases, with 11 bases between the two germline ends. Via MiXCR, TCRdb re-called the 5' RACE reads, giving one row per CDR3 protein. The table has about 470,000 distinct CDR3 sequences, approximately 24% seen once. The study's findings and limits: Cord blood's abundant beta clonotypes had fewer insertions, unlike memory repertoires. A partial confounding effect on zero-insertion analyses could come from invariant MAIT and iNKT cells.

Another study also made use of these data, one on T cells expressing NK-cell markers. That report notes: Sorted CD3+CD56+NKG2C+, CD3+CD56+NKG2C- and CD3+CD56-NKG2C+ T cells supplied TCR beta repertoires. NKG2C+ dominant clonotype frequencies in 5 or 6 donors were about 1.0-7.0% of CD8+ T cells.

The receptor's source is a young woman in good health. The chain couples TRBV4-3 to TRBJ2-2; D is unclear. Sequenced input: CD4+ T cells sorted from blood. CDR3 sequence (DNA): TGCGCCAGCAGCCAAGAACACTCGGTGGCCGGGGAGCTGTTTTTT. Translation: CASSQEHSVAGELFF.